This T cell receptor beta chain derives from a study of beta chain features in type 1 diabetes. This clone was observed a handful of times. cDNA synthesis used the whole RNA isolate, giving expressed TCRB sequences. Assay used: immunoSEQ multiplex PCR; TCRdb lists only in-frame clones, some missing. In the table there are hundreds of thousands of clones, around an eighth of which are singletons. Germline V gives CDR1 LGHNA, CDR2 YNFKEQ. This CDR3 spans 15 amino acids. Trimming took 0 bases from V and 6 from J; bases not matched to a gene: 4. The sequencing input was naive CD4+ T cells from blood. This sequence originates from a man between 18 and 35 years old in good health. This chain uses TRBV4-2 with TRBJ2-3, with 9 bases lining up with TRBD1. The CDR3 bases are TGTGCCAGCAGCCAAGATGGGACAGGGCTGGATACGCAGTATTTT. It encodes CASSQDGTGLDTQYF.